The next 28 T cell receptor beta chains were all read from a single sample in a study of blood T cells in healthy people across ages (dated by TCRdb to the mid-2010s). Libraries were prepared through 5' RACE. TCRdb names Illumina HiSeq 2500 as the instrument used. A second PCR of roughly 7 to 12 cycles was run with a J-beta primer mix and a sample-barcoded 5' primer. The public reads were run again by TCRdb, first through fastp at Q25 and then through MiXCR, and only productive beta chains were kept. Rows are unified per CDR3 protein, each entry keeping the most common DNA and genes. Here the sample has 650,000 to 1,000,000 distinct CDR3 sequences; around 34% occur a single time. The top ten hold about an eighth of the sample. The sequencing sample was made of blood. These receptors were taken from a man aged 18 to 30 in good health.

CDR3 bases: TGTGCCAGCAGCGCGATCACAGGGGGCGACCAAGGAGCTTTCTTT. This encodes CASSAITGGDQGAFF. This chain uses TRBV9 with TRBJ1-1; 9 nucleotides match TRBD1. V lost 3 bases and J lost 10; bases outside the gene matches: 13. From germline, CDR1 is SGDLS and CDR2 YYNGEE. There are 15 residues in the CDR3.

V and J are TRBV4-2 and TRBJ1-5; 9 bases are a match to TRBD1. V gave up 5 bases and J gave up 5 bases; unmatched junction bases: 10. In germline, CDR1 is LGHNA, CDR2 YNFKEQ. This CDR3 comprises 16 residues. The CDR3 sequence is CASSYGTGNVDQPQHF. For the CDR3, the DNA is TGTGCCAGCAGCTACGGGACAGGGAACGTCGATCAGCCCCAGCATTTT.

This clonotype was found many times. This sequence joins TRBV29-1 and TRBJ2-5; the D gene is possibly TRBD1 (7 bases). Germline CDR1 SQVTM, CDR2 ANQGSEA. The CDR3 is made up of 13 amino acids. V was shortened by 3 bases and J by 13 bases, with 21 bases between the two germline ends. The CDR3 nucleotides read TGCAGCGTTGAGTCTAACGGGGGACAGCAGCTGTACTTC. Amino acid sequence: CSVESNGGQQLYF.

This clonotype has more than one count but fewer than ten. For the CDR3, the DNA is TGCGCCAGCAGCCAAGTTTTTACCCAAGCGCCTAACTATGGCTACACCTTC. Protein sequence: CASSQVFTQAPNYGYTF. The gene calls are TRBV4-1 and TRBJ1-2; no firm D call. V lost 1 base and J 0 bases, leaving 15 bases between the germline ends. Germline V gene lookup returns CDR1 MGHRA and CDR2 YSYEKL. CDR3 length equals 17 residues.

This clonotype was seen only a few times. The genes are TRBV27 and TRBJ1-2; TRBD1 aligns across 7 bases. The CDR3 consists of 16 residues. Trimming cost V 5 bases and J 8 bases; bases outside gene matches: 17. Germline loops: CDR1 MNHEY, CDR2 SMNVEV (reference sequence). This chain's CDR3 is CASSPVGGQVDRGYTF. CDR3 bases: TGTGCCAGCAGTCCGGTCGGTGGACAGGTCGACAGGGGCTACACCTTC.

This clonotype was seen a handful of times. V is TRBV11-2 and J is TRBJ1-1; tentatively, D is TRBD1 (5 bases). The CDR3 has 15 residues. Looked up from germline, CDR1 is SGHAT and CDR2 is FQNNGV. V was clipped by 1 base and J by 1 base, with 10 bases between them. The chain's CDR3 is CASSLGGRENTEAFF. The CDR3, as DNA: TGTGCCAGCAGCTTAGGGGGCAGAGAGAACACTGAAGCTTTCTTT. Based on the CDR3 plus reference TRBV11-2 and TRBJ1-1, the full variable domain is EAGVAQSPRYKIIEKRQSVAFWCNPISGHATLYWYQQILGQGPKLLIQFQNNGVVDDSQLPKDRFSAERLKGVDSTLKIQPAKLEDSAVYLCASSLGGRENTEAFFGQGTRLTVV.

This clonotype was recorded a few times. The genes are TRBV6-5 and TRBJ2-3, with a tentative D call TRBD2 (6 bases). V was pared by 7 bases and J by 6 bases, with 14 bases between. This CDR3 has 13 residues. Germline loops: CDR1 MNHEY, CDR2 SVGAGI. The CDR3 is CASTSGLLDTQYF. CDR3 in DNA: TGTGCCAGCACATCGGGACTCTTGGATACGCAGTATTTT.

The chain joins TRBV7-3 to TRBJ1-1; the D gene is possibly TRBD1 (6 bases). The CDR3 totals 15 residues. Germline V gene lookup returns CDR1 SGHTA and CDR2 FQGTGA. Trimming stripped 4 bases from V and 5 bases from J, with 17 bases between. CDR3 sequence reads: CASSSKGGGLTEAFF. CDR3 DNA sequence: TGTGCCAGCAGCTCGAAAGGGGGGGGGCTTACTGAAGCTTTCTTT.

Of note for this clonotype: With a much larger clone just one base away, this may be a read error. The chain combines TRBV4-1 with TRBJ2-1; 9 bases agree with TRBD2. The CDR3 spans 15 residues. CDR1 and CDR2 (germline): MGHRA, YSYEKL. This CDR3 is CASSKTSGSYTEQFF. The CDR3 nucleotides read TGCGCCAGCAGCAAGACTAGCGGATCCTACACTGAGCAGTTCTTC.

This clonotype turned up a few times. The CDR3 here is CASTPSGGSIQYF. The CDR3 coding sequence is TGTGCCAGCACCCCCAGCGGGGGGAGCATTCAGTACTTC. This sequence joins TRBV12-3 or TRBV12-4 and TRBJ2-4, with 9 bases that match TRBD2. After removal of 7 bases from V and 9 bases from J, the junction contained 7 bases not matched to a gene. This CDR3 has 13 residues.

This clonotype was seen at least ten times. DNA for the CDR3: TGTGCCAGCAGTTCCGAGCAGCCACTAGAGACCCAGTACTTC. Translation gives CASSSEQPLETQYF. V usage is TRBV12-3 or TRBV12-4 and J usage is TRBJ2-5; no reliable D call. This CDR3 is built from 14 residues. With 4 bases removed from V and 4 bases from J, the gap between germline ends came to 13 bases.

The V call is TRBV29-1, the J call TRBJ2-1, with D maybe TRBD1 (5 bases). Trimming pared 0 bases from V and 4 bases from J, leaving 16 bases between. Germline V gives CDR1 SQVTM, CDR2 ANQGSEA. CDR3 size: 16 residues. The CDR3 region has the DNA TGCAGCGTTGAAGAGAGGACACGAAGAGGATACAATGAGCAGTTCTTC. This translates into CSVEERTRRGYNEQFF.

V is TRBV29-1 and J is TRBJ2-1; 7 bases map to TRBD1. V dropped 6 bases and J dropped 7; count of bases not matched to a gene: 12. CDR1 SQVTM and CDR2 ANQGSEA come from the germline V gene. The CDR3 loop spans 14 amino acids. The CDR3 loop reads CSVVTGEILNEQFF. CDR3 DNA: TGCAGCGTCGTTACAGGGGAAATTTTGAATGAGCAGTTCTTC.

In this sample, this clonotype turned up a few times. This chain uses TRBV6-2 or TRBV6-3 with TRBJ2-7, with D tentatively TRBD1 or TRBD2 (5 bases each). Between the trimmed V and J ends, which lost 4 bases and 2 bases, there was a span of 18 bases. The CDR3 is 16 amino acids. Germline-derived CDR1 and CDR2 are MNHEY and SVGEGT. CDR3 DNA sequence: TGTGCCAGCAGTTCGCCCACTAGAAGGGGAACCTACGAGCAGTACTTC. Translating gives CASSSPTRRGTYEQYF.

As concerns this clonotype: Possible read error: a much larger clone is one base away. The CDR3 sequence: CASSYLSGGPINEQFF. For the CDR3, the DNA is TGTGCCAGCAGTTACTTGAGTGGGGGGCCAATCAATGAGCAGTTCTTC. This chain connects TRBV6-5 to TRBJ2-1, with D perhaps being TRBD1 or TRBD2 (6 bases each). The CDR3 consists of 16 residues. Germline loops: CDR1 MNHEY, CDR2 SVGAGI. The V and J ends lost 1 base and 6 bases respectively, with 16 bases between them.

J is TRBJ1-1 and V is TRBV9, with TRBD1 matching over 9 bases. Germline CDR1 is SGDLS and CDR2 is YYNGEE. Unmatched junction bases numbered 7, after V lost 4 bases and J lost 3 bases. The CDR3 covers 15 residues. Here the CDR3 DNA reads TGTGCCAGCAGCTCATGGACAGGGGAATACACTGAAGCTTTCTTT. It codes for CASSSWTGEYTEAFF.

This clonotype was counted a few times. This sequence joins TRBV10-3 and TRBJ2-1, with 7 nucleotides matching TRBD1. This CDR3 is built from 16 residues. CDR1 and CDR2 (germline): ENHRY, SYGVKD. The junction had 3 bases not matched to a gene; V was cut back by 0 bases and J by 1 base. The CDR3 here is CAISESPRGSYNEQFF. The CDR3, as DNA: TGTGCCATCAGTGAGTCCCCCAGGGGGTCCTACAATGAGCAGTTCTTC.

This clonotype came up a few times. This sequence joins TRBV2 and TRBJ2-5; 8 positions match TRBD2. Looked up from germline, CDR1 is SNHLY and CDR2 is FYNNEI. V lost 3 bases, J lost 4 bases, and 7 bases stayed unmatched. The CDR3 contains 15 residues. The CDR3 here is CASSDLAGSVETQYF. The CDR3 bases are TGTGCCAGCAGTGATTTAGCGGGATCCGTAGAGACCCAGTACTTC.

The rearrangement joins TRBV14 to TRBJ2-3; perhaps TRBD1 as D (6 bases). In germline, CDR1 is SGHDN, CDR2 FVKESK. Trimming stripped 7 bases from V and 6 bases from J, with 20 bases between. The CDR3 has 15 residues. In nucleotides, the CDR3 is TGTGCCAGCACCGATCAGGGGAACCCCACGGATACGCAGTATTTT. Encoded protein: CASTDQGNPTDTQYF.

The chain carries TRBV7-8 and TRBJ1-6; TRBD1 aligns across 8 bases. Germline trimming cut 1 base from V and 6 bases from J; bases unmatched to any gene: 5. From germline, CDR1 is SGHVS and CDR2 FQNEAQ. This CDR3 is built from 16 residues. CDR3: CASSLGAGGSNSPLHF. CDR3 coding DNA: TGTGCCAGCAGCTTAGGGGCAGGGGGCTCTAATTCACCCCTCCACTTT.

The chain uses TRBV11-2 and TRBJ2-5, with D possibly being TRBD2 (5 bases). This CDR3 is built from 13 residues. V lost 2 bases and J lost 6, with 10 bases in between. Germline-derived CDR1 and CDR2 are SGHAT and FQNNGV. The CDR3 DNA reads TGTGCCAGCAGCTTAAGTACGGGGAAGACCCAGTACTTC. Its protein is CASSLSTGKTQYF.

About this clonotype itself: A much more abundant neighbour one base away suggests this may be a read error. CDR3 loop: CSATRTATDAQYF. The CDR3, as DNA: TGCAGTGCTACCCGGACAGCCACAGATGCGCAGTATTTT. This chain uses TRBV20-1 with TRBJ2-3; TRBD1 is a possible D gene (6 bases). The germline CDR1 and CDR2 sequences are DFQATT and SNEGSKA (reference sequence). The CDR3 runs to 13 residues.

This clonotype has at least ten counts. The chain carries TRBV4-3 and TRBJ2-5; a weak D match, TRBD1 (6 bases). Germline V gene data show CDR1 as LGHNA and CDR2 as YSLEER. This CDR3 is built from 13 residues. Trimming took off 0 bases at V and 10 bases at J, with 12 bases between the two ends. The CDR3, as DNA: TGCGCCAGCAGCCAAGACGTCCAGGGGCTCCAGTACTTC. It yields the protein CASSQDVQGLQYF.

The chain carries TRBV12-3 or TRBV12-4 and TRBJ2-3, with TRBD2 matching over 13 bases. With 6 bases clipped from V and 4 bases from J, the junction kept 10 bases outside the gene matches. The CDR3 has 17 amino acids. Written as DNA, the CDR3 is TGTGCCAGCAGACTTCGGACTAGCGGGGGTCGCGCAGATACGCAGTATTTT. Amino acids: CASRLRTSGGRADTQYF.

CDR3 coding DNA: TGCAGTGCTTGGAAGGCCGGGGAGACCCAGTACTTC. It translates to CSAWKAGETQYF. V and J are TRBV20-1 and TRBJ2-5; D not certain. The CDR3 is 12 residues long. Germline-derived CDR1 and CDR2 are DFQATT and SNEGSKA (reference sequence). The V gene lost 5 bases and the J gene lost 5 bases, with 12 bases spanning the gap.

In regard to this clonotype: This likely stems from a read error, as it lies one base from a far larger clone. The chain combines TRBV12-3 or TRBV12-4 with TRBJ1-2; no reliable D call. The CDR3 contains 11 residues. Between the trimmed V and J ends, which lost 7 bases and 5 bases, there was a span of 8 bases. CDR3 nucleotide sequence: TGTGCCAGCATCCGGGATTATGGCTACACCTTC. Encoded protein: CASIRDYGYTF.

The rearrangement links TRBV29-1 to TRBJ2-2; D gene uncertain. V lost 3 bases, J lost 5 bases, and 7 bases lay in between. This CDR3 is built from 12 residues. The V gene's germline CDR1 is SQVTM and CDR2 ANQGSEA. The CDR3 DNA reads as TGCAGCGTTGATTGGGGAACCGGGGAGCTGTTTTTT. This sequence encodes CSVDWGTGELFF.

The chain uses TRBV7-9 and TRBJ2-3; possibly TRBD1 for D (6 bases). In germline, CDR1 is SEHNR, CDR2 FQNEAQ (reference sequence). V lost 2 bases and J lost 4, with 13 bases in between. The CDR3 is 15 amino acids. CDR3 sequence (DNA): TGTGCCAGCAGCTTATGGGGGCAAGCATCAGATACGCAGTATTTT. Protein sequence: CASSLWGQASDTQYF. Drawing the rest from reference TRBV7-9 and TRBJ2-3, the complete variable domain is DTGVSQNPRHKITKRGQNVTFRCDPISEHNRLYWYRQTLGQGPEFLTYFQNEAQLEKSRLLSDRFSAERPKGSFSTLEIQRTEQGDSAMYLCASSLWGQASDTQYFGPGTRLTVL.